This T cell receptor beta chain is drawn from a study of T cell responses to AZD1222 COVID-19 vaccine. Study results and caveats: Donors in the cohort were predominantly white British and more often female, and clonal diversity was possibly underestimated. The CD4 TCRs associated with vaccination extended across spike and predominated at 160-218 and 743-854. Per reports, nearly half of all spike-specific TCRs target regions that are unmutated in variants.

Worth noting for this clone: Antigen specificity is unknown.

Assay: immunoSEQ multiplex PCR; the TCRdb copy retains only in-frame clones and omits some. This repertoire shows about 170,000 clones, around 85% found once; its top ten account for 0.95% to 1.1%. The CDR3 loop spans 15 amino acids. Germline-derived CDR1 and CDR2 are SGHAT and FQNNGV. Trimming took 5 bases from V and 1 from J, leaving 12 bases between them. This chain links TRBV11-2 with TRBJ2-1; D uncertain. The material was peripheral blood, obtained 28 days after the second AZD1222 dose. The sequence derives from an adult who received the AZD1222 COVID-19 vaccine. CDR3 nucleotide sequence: TGTGCCAGCAGCCTCGCCTCGGGTTCCTACAATGAGCAGTTCTTC. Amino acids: CASSLASGSYNEQFF.